This T cell receptor beta chain was sequenced during a study of T cell repertoires in cytomegalovirus infection. About the research overall: Newly reported HLA-C-restricted and thoroughly characterized HLA-B-restricted CMV epitopes were employed. Carrying CMV and the relevant HLA type showed in public TCR beta signatures.

Trimming took 6 bases from V and 2 from J; bases not matched to a gene: 2. The germline V gene has CDR1 MNHEY and CDR2 SVGEGT. The CDR3 length is 13 residues. As concerns this clonotype: What it recognizes is unknown.

Study-level results: Cumulative frequency of public TCR beta families picked out carriers of CMV plus the relevant HLA. Predominance within the ex vivo response was attributable to HLA-C-restricted CMV-specific TCR beta clonotypes.

In TCRdb, the reads were re-called with MiXCR into one record per CDR3 protein. The sample carries more than 75,000 distinct CDR3 sequences, around 32% recorded once. This material consisted of CD8+ T cells from cultured PBMCs, taken from culture after CMV antigen stimulation. The chain links TRBV6-2 or TRBV6-3 to TRBJ2-3; 7 nucleotides line up with TRBD1. The clonotype comes from a human donor in good health (CMV status not recorded). Some clones in this sample may be carry-over from other donors' samples. The CDR3 spells CASRGQPTDTQYF. CDR3 DNA: TGTGCCAGCAGGGGACAGCCCACAGATACGCAGTATTTT.